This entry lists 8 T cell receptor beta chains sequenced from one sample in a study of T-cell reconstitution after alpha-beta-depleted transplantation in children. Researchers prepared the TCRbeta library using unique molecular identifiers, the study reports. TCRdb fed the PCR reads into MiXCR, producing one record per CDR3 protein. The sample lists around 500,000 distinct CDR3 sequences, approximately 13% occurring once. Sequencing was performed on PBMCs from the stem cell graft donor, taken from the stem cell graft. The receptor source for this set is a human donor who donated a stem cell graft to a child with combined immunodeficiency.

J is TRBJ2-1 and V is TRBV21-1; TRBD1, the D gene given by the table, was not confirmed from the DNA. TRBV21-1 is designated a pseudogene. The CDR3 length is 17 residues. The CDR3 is CASSTWQGQMPKNEQFF. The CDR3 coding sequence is TGTGCCAGCAGCACTTGGCAGGGACAGATGCCGAAAAATGAGCAGTTCTTC.

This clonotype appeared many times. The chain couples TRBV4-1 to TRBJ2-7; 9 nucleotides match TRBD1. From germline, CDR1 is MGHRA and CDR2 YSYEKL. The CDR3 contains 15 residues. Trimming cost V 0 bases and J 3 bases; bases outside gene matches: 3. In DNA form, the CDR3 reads TGCGCCAGCAGCCAAGAGATGGGACAGGGCTACGAGCAGTACTTC. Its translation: CASSQEMGQGYEQYF.

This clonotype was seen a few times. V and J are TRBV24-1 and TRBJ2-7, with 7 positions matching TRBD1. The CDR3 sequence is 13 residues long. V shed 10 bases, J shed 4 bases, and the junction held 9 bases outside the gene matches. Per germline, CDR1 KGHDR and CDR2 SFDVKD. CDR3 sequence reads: CATGTANPYEQYF. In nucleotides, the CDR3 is TGTGCCACAGGGACAGCTAATCCTTACGAGCAGTACTTC.

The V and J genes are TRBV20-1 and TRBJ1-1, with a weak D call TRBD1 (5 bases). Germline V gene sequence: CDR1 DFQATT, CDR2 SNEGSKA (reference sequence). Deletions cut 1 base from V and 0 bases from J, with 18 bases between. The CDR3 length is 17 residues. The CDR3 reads CSARVTGLVFMNTEAFF. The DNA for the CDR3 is TGCAGTGCTAGAGTTACAGGCCTAGTTTTCATGAACACTGAAGCTTTCTTT.

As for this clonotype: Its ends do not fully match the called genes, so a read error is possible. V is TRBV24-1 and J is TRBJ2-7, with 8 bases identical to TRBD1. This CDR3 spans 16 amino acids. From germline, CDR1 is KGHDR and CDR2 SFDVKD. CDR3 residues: CAASDATGDGHGEQYF. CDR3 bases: TGTGCCGCCAGTGATGCGACAGGGGATGGCCATGGAGAGCAGTACTTC.

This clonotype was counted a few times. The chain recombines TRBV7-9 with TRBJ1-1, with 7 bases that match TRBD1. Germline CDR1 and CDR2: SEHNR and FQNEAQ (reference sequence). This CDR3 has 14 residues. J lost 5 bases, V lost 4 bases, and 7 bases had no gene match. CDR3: CASSSGQLWTEAFF. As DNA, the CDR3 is TGTGCCAGCAGCTCGGGACAGCTGTGGACTGAAGCTTTCTTT.

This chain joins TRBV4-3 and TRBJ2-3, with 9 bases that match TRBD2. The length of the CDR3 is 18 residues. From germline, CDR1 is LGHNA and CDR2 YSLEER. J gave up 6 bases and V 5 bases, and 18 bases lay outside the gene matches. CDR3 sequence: CASSSSALGSGGWDTQYF. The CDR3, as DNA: TGCGCCAGCAGCTCATCGGCCTTGGGTAGCGGGGGCTGGGATACGCAGTATTTT.

CDR3 residues: CASSPHSGVEQFF. The CDR3 DNA follows: TGTGCCAGCAGTCCTCATAGCGGGGTTGAGCAGTTCTTC. This chain uses TRBV6-2 or TRBV6-3 with TRBJ2-1; 8 bases map to TRBD2. The CDR3 is 13 amino acids. Germline V gene sequence: CDR1 MNHEY, CDR2 SVGEGT. V was pared by 5 bases and J by 9 bases, with 6 bases of the junction left unmatched.